One sample yielded the 29 T cell receptor beta chains listed below, sequenced in a study of T-cell memory formation after mild COVID-19. TCRdb reprocessed the 5' RACE reads with MiXCR, giving one entry per CDR3 protein. This sample has approximately 180,000 distinct CDR3 sequences; approximately 16% occur once, and the top ten carry 2% to 2.5%. The sequencing input was PBMCs or a T cell subset sorted from them (not recorded which). These receptors were collected from an adult woman who had mild COVID-19 (a few samples of this study predate the infection). Cell type and time point are not known.

V gene TRBV20-1 combines with J gene TRBJ2-3, with 9 bases that match TRBD2. Germline assignment: CDR1 DFQATT and CDR2 SNEGSKA (reference sequence). The CDR3 extends over 15 amino acids. Losses at the gene ends were 0 bases for V and 1 base for J; bases not matched to a gene: 2. The CDR3 region has the DNA TGCAGTGCTAGAGAACTAGCGGGTGGCACAGATACGCAGTATTTT. Its translation is CSARELAGGTDTQYF.

This clonotype occurred many times. The chain is built from TRBV5-5 and TRBJ2-2; 7 bases map to TRBD1. J gave up 3 bases and V 3 bases, and 2 bases lay outside the gene matches. This CDR3 contains 14 residues. Germline-derived CDR1 and CDR2 are SGHKS and YYEKEE (reference sequence). The CDR3 DNA follows: TGTGCCAGCAGCTGGGACAGATACACCGGGGAGCTGTTTTTT. Encoded protein: CASSWDRYTGELFF.

V is TRBV7-9 and J is TRBJ1-5; no clear D gene. V lost 1 base, J lost 1 base, and 8 bases lay in between. Germline V gene sequence: CDR1 SEHNR, CDR2 FQNEAQ (reference sequence). The CDR3 contains 15 residues. The CDR3 coding sequence is TGTGCCAGCAGCTTAGTAGGAACCAGCAATCAGCCCCAGCATTTT. Residues: CASSLVGTSNQPQHF. The whole variable domain, filled in from reference TRBV7-9 and TRBJ1-5, reads DTGVSQNPRHKITKRGQNVTFRCDPISEHNRLYWYRQTLGQGPEFLTYFQNEAQLEKSRLLSDRFSAERPKGSFSTLEIQRTEQGDSAMYLCASSLVGTSNQPQHFGDGTRLSIL.

The V and J genes are TRBV7-2 and TRBJ2-7; 8 nucleotides align to TRBD1. This CDR3 region has 17 residues. The V gene's germline CDR1 is SGHTA and CDR2 FQGNSA. Losses at the gene ends were 1 base for V and 2 bases for J; bases not matched to a gene: 10. The CDR3, as DNA: TGTGCCAGCAGCTTAGTAGGGGGACAGGTTATTACCTACGAGCAGTACTTC. Amino acid sequence: CASSLVGGQVITYEQYF.

This sequence joins TRBV6-1 and TRBJ1-2, with a weak D call TRBD1 (6 bases). The CDR3 runs 14 residues. Germline values: CDR1 MNHNS, CDR2 SASEGT. The V gene lost 6 bases and the J gene lost 4 bases, with 15 bases spanning the gap. The CDR3 nucleotides are TGTGCCAGCAGCGAGACCGGGACATTCTATGGCTACACCTTC. Residues: CASSETGTFYGYTF.

The V and J genes are TRBV30 and TRBJ2-2, with a tentative D call TRBD1 (6 bases). Germline V gene sequence: CDR1 GTSNPN, CDR2 SVGIG (reference sequence). With 1 base removed from V and 4 bases from J, the gap between germline ends came to 10 bases. The CDR3 runs 14 residues. For the CDR3, the DNA is TGTGCCTGGAGTGGGACAGTTCCCACCGGGGAGCTGTTTTTT. Its translation: CAWSGTVPTGELFF.

This clonotype has just a few counts. The chain employs TRBV10-2 and TRBJ1-1; 9 positions match TRBD1. Unmatched junction bases numbered 11, after V lost 8 bases and J lost 7 bases. Germline V gene lookup returns CDR1 WSHSY and CDR2 SAAADI. This CDR3 has 14 amino acids. CDR3: CASSRTGGLGEAFF. CDR3 DNA sequence: TGCGCCAGCTCCAGAACAGGGGGCTTAGGTGAAGCTTTCTTT.

This clonotype occurred a few times. The gene calls are TRBV20-1 and TRBJ2-3; D gene unclear. From germline, CDR1 is DFQATT and CDR2 SNEGSKA (reference sequence). This CDR3 spans 13 amino acids. The ends were cut back, 3 bases at V and 5 bases at J, with 12 bases in the middle. The CDR3 is CSASGPTEDTQYF. CDR3 nucleotide sequence: TGCAGTGCTAGCGGTCCAACGGAAGATACGCAGTATTTT.

This clonotype was observed a few times. The gene calls are TRBV7-2 and TRBJ1-1, with D uncertain. V gave up 2 bases and J gave up 1 base, with 11 bases separating them. Germline CDR1 reads SGHTA; CDR2 reads FQGNSA. This CDR3 is built from 15 residues. The CDR3 region is CASSLSRGANTEAFF. CDR3 coding DNA: TGTGCCAGCAGCTTATCGCGGGGAGCGAACACTGAAGCTTTCTTT.

This clonotype was observed a few times. This chain connects TRBV5-1 to TRBJ1-2; TRBD1 matches 7 bases. The germline gives CDR1 SGHRS, CDR2 YFSETQ. V was clipped by 2 bases and J by 7 bases; unmatched bases: 17. This CDR3 has 17 residues. CDR3 nucleotides: TGCGCCAGCAGCTTACCCCAATGGGCGGGGGACAGAATTGGCTACACCTTC. Translating gives CASSLPQWAGDRIGYTF.

This chain joins TRBV5-5 and TRBJ2-3, with TRBD1 identical over 9 bases. V dropped 2 bases and J dropped 2; count of bases not matched to a gene: 3. The CDR3 loop spans 15 amino acids. CDR1 SGHKS and CDR2 YYEKEE come from the germline V gene (reference sequence). The CDR3 reads CASSFDRGFTDTQYF. The CDR3 bases are TGTGCCAGCAGCTTTGACAGGGGGTTCACAGATACGCAGTATTTT.

In its sample, this clonotype was seen a few times. The J gene is TRBJ2-5, the V gene TRBV20-1; TRBD2 aligns across 9 bases. With 5 bases clipped from V and 3 bases from J, the junction kept 10 bases outside the gene matches. From germline, CDR1 is DFQATT and CDR2 SNEGSKA (reference sequence). The CDR3 loop spans 15 amino acids. The CDR3 DNA is TGCAGTGCTCACCCTAGCGCGGGGGGGAAAGAGACCCAGTACTTC. Amino acids: CSAHPSAGGKETQYF.

The rearrangement uses TRBV4-1 and TRBJ2-3; 7 bases are shared with TRBD2. CDR1 and CDR2 (germline): MGHRA, YSYEKL. J gave up 2 bases and V 1 base, and 18 bases lay outside the gene matches. This CDR3 spans 20 amino acids. CDR3 residues: CASSQATRGLAVTSTDTQYF. The CDR3 region has the DNA TGCGCCAGCAGCCAAGCTACCCGAGGGCTAGCGGTGACATCCACAGATACGCAGTATTTT.

J is TRBJ2-3 and V is TRBV10-3, with a weak D call TRBD2 (5 bases). Germline CDR1 ENHRY, CDR2 SYGVKD. Between the trimmed V and J ends, which lost 11 bases and 6 bases, there was a span of 18 bases. This CDR3 comprises 13 residues. CDR3 residues: CAESEDWADTQYF. In nucleotides, the CDR3 is TGTGCCGAATCAGAGGACTGGGCCGATACGCAGTATTTT.

The chain is built from TRBV6-2 or TRBV6-3 and TRBJ2-1; D possibly matches TRBD1 or TRBD2 (7 bases each). Germline CDR1 MNHEY, CDR2 SVGEGT. V lost 2 bases to trimming and J lost 4 bases, with 15 bases between them. This CDR3 contains 16 residues. The CDR3 loop is CASSYRRQGGYNEQFF. CDR3 in DNA: TGTGCCAGCAGTTACCGACGACAGGGAGGGTACAATGAGCAGTTCTTC.

This clonotype was found a few times. The genes are TRBV29-1 and TRBJ2-5, with TRBD2 as a possible D gene (5 bases). V lost 3 bases and J lost 5, with 7 bases in between. Germline CDR1 is SQVTM and CDR2 is ANQGSEA. The CDR3 covers 11 residues. CDR3 loop: CSVDGGETQYF. DNA of the CDR3: TGCAGCGTTGATGGAGGCGAGACCCAGTACTTC.

This clonotype was seen more than once but under ten times. The V gene is TRBV5-1, the J gene TRBJ1-2; 7 bases align to TRBD1. Per germline, CDR1 SGHRS and CDR2 YFSETQ. The CDR3 contains 12 residues. Germline trimming cut 4 bases from V and 9 bases from J; bases unmatched to any gene: 6. The CDR3 loop is CASSPDRDRYTF. The CDR3 coding sequence is TGCGCCAGCAGCCCTGACAGGGATCGCTACACCTTC.

This clonotype has a handful of counts. The V call is TRBV14, the J call TRBJ2-2; no clear D. The CDR3 loop spans 14 amino acids. Germline V gene data show CDR1 as SGHDN and CDR2 as FVKESK. Trimming cost V 4 bases and J 1 base, with 7 bases left between them. This chain's CDR3 is CASSPTVNTGELFF. The CDR3 DNA reads TGTGCCAGCAGCCCGACGGTGAACACCGGGGAGCTGTTTTTT.

This clonotype was detected ten times or more. This CDR3 reads CASSQGGFYEQYF. The CDR3 bases are TGCGCCAGCAGCCAGGGAGGCTTTTACGAGCAGTACTTC. J is TRBJ2-7 and V is TRBV5-1; perhaps TRBD2 as D (6 bases). This CDR3 comprises 13 residues. Trimming pared 4 bases from V and 4 bases from J, leaving 12 bases between. Germline values: CDR1 SGHRS, CDR2 YFSETQ.

The rearrangement joins TRBV5-1 to TRBJ2-1, with 11 bases matching TRBD2. V shed 8 bases and J 4 bases; nucleotides not matched to a gene: 8. CDR1 is SGHRS, CDR2 YFSETQ, per germline. This CDR3 has 15 amino acids. This CDR3 reads CASKKGTSGYNEQFF. CDR3 DNA: TGCGCCAGTAAGAAAGGGACTAGCGGATACAATGAGCAGTTCTTC.

This rearrangement joins TRBV14 to TRBJ1-1; 8 positions agree with TRBD1. V lost 0 bases and J lost 11; bases outside the gene matches: 5. Germline V gives CDR1 SGHDN, CDR2 FVKESK. The CDR3 sequence is 13 residues long. In DNA form, the CDR3 reads TGTGCCAGCAGCCAAGATTGGACAGGGACGGCTTTCTTT. This gives the protein CASSQDWTGTAFF. The whole variable domain, remainder taken from reference TRBV14 and TRBJ1-1, is EAGVTQFPSHSVIEKGQTVTLRCDPISGHDNLYWYRRVMGKEIKFLLHFVKESKQDESGMPNNRFLAERTGGTYSTLKVQPAELEDSGVYFCASSQDWTGTAFFGQGTRLTVV.

This clonotype occurred a few times. The chain is built from TRBV20-1 and TRBJ1-3, with D possibly being TRBD1 (5 bases). Germline lookup yields CDR1 DFQATT and CDR2 SNEGSKA (reference sequence). The CDR3 has 14 residues. V lost 5 bases and J 2 bases, leaving 13 bases between the germline ends. The CDR3 here is CSALIPGPGNTIYF. The CDR3 region has the DNA TGCAGTGCTTTGATTCCGGGACCTGGAAACACCATATATTTT.

This clonotype has only a few counts. The CDR3 DNA is TGTGCCAGCAGCTTGATACTCGGCCCAGATACGCAGTATTTT. Its protein is CASSLILGPDTQYF. The chain is built from TRBV5-6 and TRBJ2-3; no reliable D call. Trimming pared 1 base from V and 4 bases from J, leaving 10 bases between. This CDR3 is 14 amino acids long. Germline loops: CDR1 SGHDT, CDR2 YYEEEE.

V and J are TRBV29-1 and TRBJ2-5; TRBD1 aligns across 8 bases. CDR3 length: 14 residues. V trimming: 5 bases; J trimming: 7 bases; junction bases outside the gene matches: 12. Germline values: CDR1 SQVTM, CDR2 ANQGSEA. The CDR3 DNA sequence: TGCAGCGTTACTGACAGGGGCCCTTCAGGGACCCAGTACTTC. Translated: CSVTDRGPSGTQYF.

The chain couples TRBV29-1 to TRBJ2-1; TRBD2 matches at 12 bases. V lost 2 bases and J lost 9; bases outside the gene matches: 8. This CDR3 contains 15 residues. Germline-derived CDR1 and CDR2 are SQVTM and ANQGSEA. The CDR3 sequence: CSVEMASGRGSEQFF. The DNA for the CDR3 is TGCAGCGTTGAAATGGCTAGCGGGAGGGGTAGTGAGCAGTTCTTC.

This chain joins TRBV20-1 and TRBJ2-7; TRBD1 might be the D (6 bases). The CDR3 loop spans 13 amino acids. Germline CDR1 reads DFQATT; CDR2 reads SNEGSKA (reference sequence). Trimming pared 5 bases from V and 2 bases from J, leaving 13 bases between. CDR3 loop: CSAHDRSTYEQYF. CDR3 nucleotide sequence: TGCAGTGCTCACGACAGGTCTACCTACGAGCAGTACTTC.

The table lists this clonotype with a few counts. The chain recombines TRBV12-3 or TRBV12-4 with TRBJ2-1, with a tentative D call TRBD1 (6 bases). The CDR3 is 15 residues long. V dropped 2 bases and J dropped 4 bases, with 12 bases sitting between them. The CDR3 DNA is TGTGCCAGCAGTTTATCGGGACACCCATACAATGAGCAGTTCTTC. Its protein product is CASSLSGHPYNEQFF.

This rearrangement joins TRBV7-2 to TRBJ1-2; weak D call: TRBD1 (6 bases). Trimming removed 0 bases from V and 5 bases from J, with 16 bases in between. Per the germline V gene, CDR1 is SGHTA and CDR2 is FQGNSA. The CDR3 is made up of 16 amino acids. The CDR3 protein is CASSLAGGADRYGYTF. The DNA for the CDR3 is TGTGCCAGCAGCTTAGCCGGGGGGGCCGACCGATATGGCTACACCTTC.

This clonotype was counted only a few times. This rearrangement joins TRBV5-1 to TRBJ2-3, with 8 bases identical to TRBD1. CDR3 size: 13 residues. Germline V lookup: CDR1 SGHRS, CDR2 YFSETQ. J lost 7 bases, V lost 2 bases, and 3 bases had no gene match. The chain's CDR3 is CASSFGTGHTQYF. The CDR3 nucleotides read TGCGCCAGCAGCTTTGGGACAGGCCATACGCAGTATTTT.